This TCR beta chain was documented in a study of blood T cell repertoires in COVID-19. The CDR3 extends over 13 amino acids. The V segment lost 5 bases and the J segment 8 bases; nucleotides outside the gene matches: 8. Germline CDR1 and CDR2: SNHLY and FYNNEI. Only in-frame clones appear in the TCRdb table, and some are missing; sequencing was by immunoSEQ multiplex PCR. The sample lists a few hundred thousand clones; about 85% were seen once. The clonotype originates from a human donor with COVID-19, enrolled during active disease. The donor label of this sample is uncertain. Sequenced material: peripheral blood. The rearrangement joins TRBV2 to TRBJ1-2; TRBD1 aligns across 7 bases. Here the CDR3 DNA reads TGTGCCAGCAGTCTTGACAGGGCACCGGGCTACACCTTC. This translates into CASSLDRAPGYTF.